Listed here is a single TCR beta chain. Its antigen is still unknown. The CDR3 covers 15 residues. Germline V gives CDR1 MNHNS, CDR2 SASEGT. J gave up 6 bases and V 7 bases, and 6 bases lay outside the gene matches. The source of the sample is a study of T cell clones after liver transplantation. In the study overall: HCV positivity affected three of eight recipients; the rest lacked autoimmune or viral indications. Study findings and constraints: The donor-reactive repertoire was only partly measurable in two subjects, lacking donor cells. Post-transplant, graft-donor-reactive CD4 TCRbeta sequences in blood dropped significantly in most of the 8 subjects.

The table came from immunoSEQ multiplex PCR; TCRdb's copy has only in-frame clones and leaves some out. The table has about 70,000 clones, 80% seen once. Sequencing was performed on CD4+ T cells from blood, taken 12 months after liver transplant. This clonotype was sampled from a human patient who received a liver transplant. Certain T cells may be donor cells from the graft. The chain recombines TRBV6-1 with TRBJ2-2; 12 bases line up with TRBD2. The CDR3 sequence is CASTLLAGGPGELFF. DNA of the CDR3: TGTGCCAGCACTCTTCTAGCGGGAGGGCCCGGGGAGCTGTTTTTT.